This record covers a single TCR beta chain. Its antigen is unknown. The germline CDR1 and CDR2 sequences are SEHNR and FQNEAQ (reference sequence). Trimming pared 0 bases from V and 6 bases from J, leaving 11 bases between. The CDR3 extends over 14 amino acids. Assay: immunoSEQ multiplex PCR; the TCRdb copy retains only in-frame clones and omits some. Of over 85,000 clones detected, about 93% appear once; the ten largest clones hold about 0.51%. The data were taken from a study of graft-versus-host responses after intestinal transplantation. Study-wide context: The recipients all started with anti-thymocyte globulin induction and then took tacrolimus and steroids for 2 to 4 years. Findings and limits, study-wide: Among recipient marrow samples, GvH clones were found; some appeared first in ileum or blood. Peak levels of circulating GvH clones tracked with early post-transplant HvG declines.

Specimen: unstimulated CD8+ T cells sorted from spleen or lymph node cells, collected before intestinal transplant. The chain is built from TRBV7-9 and TRBJ1-2, with no clear D. The clonotype was recovered from a human donor who received an intestinal transplant. This CDR3 reads CASSLAPEGDGYTF. In nucleotides, the CDR3 is TGTGCCAGCAGCTTAGCGCCAGAAGGAGATGGCTACACCTTC.